This T cell receptor (beta chain) is from a study of vaccination effects on CD4 cells after COVID-19. Comment on this clone: What it binds is unknown.

CDR1 and CDR2 (germline): SNHLY, FYNNEI. With 3 bases removed from V and 14 bases from J, the gap between germline ends came to 11 bases. CDR3 length: 11 amino acids. Antigen-specific CD4+ T cell clonotypes were called by their expansion after viral peptide-pool culture in ViraFEST. With approximately 10 days of culture completed, CD4+ T cells were isolated. Vaccine recipients had no previous SARS-CoV-2 infection; their nucleocapsid antibodies were negative. TCRdb keeps only in-frame clones here, not all; method: immunoSEQ multiplex PCR. This repertoire shows some 41,000 clones, roughly 62% found once; its top ten account for 15%.

The origin of this receptor is a human donor who received a COVID-19 vaccine. This specimen consisted of CD4+ T cells from PBMCs cultured with HCoV-OC43 spike peptides, obtained before COVID-19 vaccination. Stated subset: HCoV-OC43 spike overlapping peptide pool stimulation. The chain carries TRBV2 and TRBJ2-1; no clear D. Here the CDR3 DNA reads TGTGCCAGCAGTGAGTTAGACCGCAAGTTCTTC. It encodes CASSELDRKFF. Filled out from reference TRBV2 and TRBJ2-1, the complete variable domain reads EPEVTQTPSHQVTQMGQEVILRCVPISNHLYFYWYRQILGQKVEFLVSFYNNEISEKSEIFDDQFSVERPDGSNFTLKIRSTKLEDSAMYFCASSELDRKFFGPGTRLTVL.